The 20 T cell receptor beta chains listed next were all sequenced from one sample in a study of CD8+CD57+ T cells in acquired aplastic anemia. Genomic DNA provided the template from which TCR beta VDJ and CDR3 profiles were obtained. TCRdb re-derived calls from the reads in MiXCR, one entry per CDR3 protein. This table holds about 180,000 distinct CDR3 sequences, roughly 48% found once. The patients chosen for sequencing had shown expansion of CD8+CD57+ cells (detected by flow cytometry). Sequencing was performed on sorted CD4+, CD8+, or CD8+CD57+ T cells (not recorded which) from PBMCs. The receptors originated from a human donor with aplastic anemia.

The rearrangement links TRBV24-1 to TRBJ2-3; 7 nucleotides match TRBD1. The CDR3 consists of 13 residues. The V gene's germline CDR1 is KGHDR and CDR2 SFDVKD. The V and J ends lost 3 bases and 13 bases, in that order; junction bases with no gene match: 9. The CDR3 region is CATSDGPGGSEYF. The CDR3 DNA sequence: TGTGCCACCAGTGATGGCCCAGGGGGATCTGAGTATTTT.

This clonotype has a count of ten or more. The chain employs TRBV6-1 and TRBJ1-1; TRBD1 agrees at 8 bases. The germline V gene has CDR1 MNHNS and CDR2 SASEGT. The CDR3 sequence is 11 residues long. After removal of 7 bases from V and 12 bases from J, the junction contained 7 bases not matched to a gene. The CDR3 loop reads CASTQGQEPFF. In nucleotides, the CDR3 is TGTGCCAGCACTCAGGGACAGGAACCTTTCTTT.

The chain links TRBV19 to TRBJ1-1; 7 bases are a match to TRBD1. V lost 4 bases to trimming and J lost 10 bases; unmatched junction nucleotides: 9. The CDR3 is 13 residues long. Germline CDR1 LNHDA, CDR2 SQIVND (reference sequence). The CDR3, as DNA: TGTGCCAGTAGTAAAGACAGGGATTACGGAGCTTTCTTT. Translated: CASSKDRDYGAFF.

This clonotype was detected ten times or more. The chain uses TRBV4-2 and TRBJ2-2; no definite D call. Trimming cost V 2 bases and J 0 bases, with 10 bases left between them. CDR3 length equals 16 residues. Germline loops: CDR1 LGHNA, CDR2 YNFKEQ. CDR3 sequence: CASSQPDTSNTGELFF. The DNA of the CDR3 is TGTGCCAGCAGCCAACCCGACACCTCGAACACCGGGGAGCTGTTTTTT.

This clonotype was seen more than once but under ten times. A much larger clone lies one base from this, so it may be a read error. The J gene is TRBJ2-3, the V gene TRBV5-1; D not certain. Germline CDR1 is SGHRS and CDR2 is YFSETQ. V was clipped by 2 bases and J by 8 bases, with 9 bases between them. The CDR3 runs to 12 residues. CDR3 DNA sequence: TGCGCCAGCAGCTTAACGGCGAGTACGCAGTATTTT. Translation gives CASSLTASTQYF.

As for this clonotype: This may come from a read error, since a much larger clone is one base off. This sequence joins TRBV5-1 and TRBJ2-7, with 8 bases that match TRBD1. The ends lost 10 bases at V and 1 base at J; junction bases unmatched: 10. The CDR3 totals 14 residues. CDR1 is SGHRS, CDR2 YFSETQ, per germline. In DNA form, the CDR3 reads TGCGCCGGTAGGCTACAGGGGGATTCCTACGAGCAGTACTTC. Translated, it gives CAGRLQGDSYEQYF.

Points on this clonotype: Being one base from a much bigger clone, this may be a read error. The CDR3 is CACSYPTTGEAFF. CDR3 sequence (DNA): TGTGCCTGCAGTTACCCCACGACAGGAGAAGCTTTCTTT. J is TRBJ1-1 and V is TRBV6-5; TRBD1 might be the D (6 bases). Germline V gene data show CDR1 as MNHEY and CDR2 as SVGAGI. The CDR3 extends over 13 amino acids.

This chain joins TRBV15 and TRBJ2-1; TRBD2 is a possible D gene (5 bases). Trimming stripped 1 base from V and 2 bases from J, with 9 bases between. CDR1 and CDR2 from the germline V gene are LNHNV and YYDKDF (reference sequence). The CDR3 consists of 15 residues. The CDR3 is CATSRAGTTYNEQFF. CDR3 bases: TGTGCCACCAGCAGAGCGGGAACGACCTACAATGAGCAGTTCTTC.

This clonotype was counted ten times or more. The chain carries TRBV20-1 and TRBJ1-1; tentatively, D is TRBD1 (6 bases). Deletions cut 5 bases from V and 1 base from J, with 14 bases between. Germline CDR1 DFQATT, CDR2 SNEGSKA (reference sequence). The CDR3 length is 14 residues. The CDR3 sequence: CSAQTGTRNTEAFF. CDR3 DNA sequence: TGCAGTGCTCAAACCGGGACAAGGAACACTGAAGCTTTCTTT.

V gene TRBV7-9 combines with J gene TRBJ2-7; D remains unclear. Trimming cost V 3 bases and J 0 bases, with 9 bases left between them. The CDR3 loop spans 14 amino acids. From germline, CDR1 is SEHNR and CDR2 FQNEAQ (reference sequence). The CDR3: CASSFGHSSYEQYF. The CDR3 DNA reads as TGTGCCAGCAGCTTCGGCCATAGCTCCTACGAGCAGTACTTC.

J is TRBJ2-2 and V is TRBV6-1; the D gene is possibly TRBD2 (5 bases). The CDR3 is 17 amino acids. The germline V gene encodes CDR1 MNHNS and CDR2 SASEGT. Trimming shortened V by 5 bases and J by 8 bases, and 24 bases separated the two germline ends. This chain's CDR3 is CASSRTSGTVLLGELFF. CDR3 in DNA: TGTGCCAGCAGTCGGACTTCAGGCACCGTTCTTTTAGGGGAGCTGTTTTTT.

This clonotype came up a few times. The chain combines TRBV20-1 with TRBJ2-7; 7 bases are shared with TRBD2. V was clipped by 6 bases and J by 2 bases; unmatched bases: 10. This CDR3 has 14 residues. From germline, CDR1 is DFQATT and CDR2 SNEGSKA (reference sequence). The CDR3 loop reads CSALRRETTYEQYF. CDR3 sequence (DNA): TGCAGTGCCCTCCGGCGGGAGACAACCTACGAGCAGTACTTC.

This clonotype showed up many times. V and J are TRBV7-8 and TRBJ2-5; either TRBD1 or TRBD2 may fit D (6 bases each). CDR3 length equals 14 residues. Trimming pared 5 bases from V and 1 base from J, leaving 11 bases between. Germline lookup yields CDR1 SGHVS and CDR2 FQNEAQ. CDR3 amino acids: CASSRGVVQETQYF. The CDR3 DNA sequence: TGTGCCAGCAGCAGGGGGGTAGTCCAAGAGACCCAGTACTTC.

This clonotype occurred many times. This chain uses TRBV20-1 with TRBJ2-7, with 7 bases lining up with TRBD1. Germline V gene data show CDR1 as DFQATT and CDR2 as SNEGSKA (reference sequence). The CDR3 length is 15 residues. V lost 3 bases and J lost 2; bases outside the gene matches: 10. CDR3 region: CSARDLRQGPYEQYF. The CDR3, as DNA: TGCAGTGCTAGGGACCTAAGACAGGGCCCCTACGAGCAGTACTTC.

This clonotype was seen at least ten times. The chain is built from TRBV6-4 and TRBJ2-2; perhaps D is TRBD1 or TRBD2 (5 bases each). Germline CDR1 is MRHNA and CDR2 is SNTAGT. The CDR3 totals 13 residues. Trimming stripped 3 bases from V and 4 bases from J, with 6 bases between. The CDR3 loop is CASSEGVTGELFF. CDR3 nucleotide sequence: TGTGCCAGCAGTGAGGGGGTCACCGGGGAGCTGTTTTTT.

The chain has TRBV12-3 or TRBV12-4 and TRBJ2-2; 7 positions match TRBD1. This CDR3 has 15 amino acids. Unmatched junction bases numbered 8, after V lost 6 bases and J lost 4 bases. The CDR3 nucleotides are TGTGCCAGCAGCCACCCTGGGACAGTCACCGGGGAGCTGTTTTTT. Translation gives CASSHPGTVTGELFF.

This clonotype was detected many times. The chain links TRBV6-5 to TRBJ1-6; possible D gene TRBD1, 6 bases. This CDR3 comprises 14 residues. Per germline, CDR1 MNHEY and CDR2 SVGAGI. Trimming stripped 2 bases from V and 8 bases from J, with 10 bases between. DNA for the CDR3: TGTGCCAGCAGTTACGGGCAGGGGCATTCACCCCTCCACTTT. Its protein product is CASSYGQGHSPLHF.

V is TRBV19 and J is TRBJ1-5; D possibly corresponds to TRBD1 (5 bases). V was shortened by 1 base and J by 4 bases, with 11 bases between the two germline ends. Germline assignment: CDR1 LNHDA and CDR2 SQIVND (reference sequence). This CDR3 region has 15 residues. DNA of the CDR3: TGTGCCAGTAGTATAGCGCAGGGACCAAATCAGCCCCAGCATTTT. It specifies CASSIAQGPNQPQHF.

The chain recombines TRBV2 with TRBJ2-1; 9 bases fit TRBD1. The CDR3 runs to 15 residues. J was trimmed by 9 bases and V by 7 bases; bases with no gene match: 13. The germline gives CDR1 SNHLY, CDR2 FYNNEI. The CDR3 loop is CASTPGQGWSGEQFF. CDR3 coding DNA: TGTGCCAGCACCCCGGGACAGGGTTGGTCGGGTGAGCAGTTCTTC.

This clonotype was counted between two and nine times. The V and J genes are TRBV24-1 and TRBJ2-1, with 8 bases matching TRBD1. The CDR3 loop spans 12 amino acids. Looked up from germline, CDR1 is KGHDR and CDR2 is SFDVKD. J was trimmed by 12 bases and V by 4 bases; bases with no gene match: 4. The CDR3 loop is CATSDPGQGQFF. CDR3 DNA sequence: TGTGCCACCAGTGACCCCGGACAGGGGCAGTTCTTC.